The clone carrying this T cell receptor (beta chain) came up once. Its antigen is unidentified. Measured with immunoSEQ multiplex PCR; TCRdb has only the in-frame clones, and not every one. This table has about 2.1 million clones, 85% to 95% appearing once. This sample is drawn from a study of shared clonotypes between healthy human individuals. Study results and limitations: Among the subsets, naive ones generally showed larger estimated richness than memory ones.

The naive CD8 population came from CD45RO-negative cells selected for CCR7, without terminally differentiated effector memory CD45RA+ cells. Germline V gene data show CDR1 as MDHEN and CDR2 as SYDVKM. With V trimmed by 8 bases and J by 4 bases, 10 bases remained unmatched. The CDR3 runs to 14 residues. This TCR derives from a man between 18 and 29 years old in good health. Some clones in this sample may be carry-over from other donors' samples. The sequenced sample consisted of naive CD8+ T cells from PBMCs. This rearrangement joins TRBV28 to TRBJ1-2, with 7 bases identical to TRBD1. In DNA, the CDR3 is TGTGCCAGCGAAGACAGGGTAAGACGCTATGGCTACACCTTC. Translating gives CASEDRVRRYGYTF.